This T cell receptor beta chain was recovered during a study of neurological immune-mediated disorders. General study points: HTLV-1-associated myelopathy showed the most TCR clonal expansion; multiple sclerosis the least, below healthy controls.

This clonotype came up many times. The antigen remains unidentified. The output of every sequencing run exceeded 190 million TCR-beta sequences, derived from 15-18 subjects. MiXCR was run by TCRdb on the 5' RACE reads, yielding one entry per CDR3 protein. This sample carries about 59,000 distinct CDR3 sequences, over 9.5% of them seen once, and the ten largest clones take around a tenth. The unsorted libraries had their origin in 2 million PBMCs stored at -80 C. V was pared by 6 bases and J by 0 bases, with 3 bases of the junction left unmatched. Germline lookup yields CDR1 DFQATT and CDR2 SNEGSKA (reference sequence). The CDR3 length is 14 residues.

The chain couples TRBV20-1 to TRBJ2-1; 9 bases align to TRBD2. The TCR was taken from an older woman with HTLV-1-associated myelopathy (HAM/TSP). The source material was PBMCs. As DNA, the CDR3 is TGCAGTGCAATTAGCGGGAGCTCCTACAATGAGCAGTTCTTC. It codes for CSAISGSSYNEQFF.